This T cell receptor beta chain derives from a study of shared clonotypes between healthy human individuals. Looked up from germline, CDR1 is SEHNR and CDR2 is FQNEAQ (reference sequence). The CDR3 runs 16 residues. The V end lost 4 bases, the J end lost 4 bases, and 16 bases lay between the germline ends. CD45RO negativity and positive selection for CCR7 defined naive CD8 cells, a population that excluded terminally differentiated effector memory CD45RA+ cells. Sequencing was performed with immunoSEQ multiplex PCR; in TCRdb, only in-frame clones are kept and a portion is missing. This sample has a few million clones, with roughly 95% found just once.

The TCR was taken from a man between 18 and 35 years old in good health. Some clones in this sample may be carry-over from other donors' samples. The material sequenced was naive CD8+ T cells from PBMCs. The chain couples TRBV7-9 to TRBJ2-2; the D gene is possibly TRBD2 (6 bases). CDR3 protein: CASSYGGAATTGELFF. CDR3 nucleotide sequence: TGTGCCAGCAGCTATGGAGGGGCCGCAACCACCGGGGAGCTGTTTTTT.